This TCR beta chain was recorded in a study of T cell responses to AZD1222 COVID-19 vaccine. Findings and caveats of the study: Spike-specific TCR repertoires showed rising breadth and depth after two AZD1222 doses. Baseline seropositivity occurred in only 5 to 7 AZD1222 recipients. Possibly, clonal diversity was underestimated; donors were largely white British and included more females. Spike-wide coverage was observed for vaccine-associated CD4 TCRs, with dominant responses at 160-218 and 743-854.

Measured with immunoSEQ multiplex PCR; TCRdb has only the in-frame clones, and not every one. The data hold under 150,000 clones, with 92% observed a single time. Comments on this clone: Its antigen remains unknown.

The sequenced sample was peripheral blood, obtained 28 days after the second AZD1222 dose. This clonotype was sampled from an adult who received the AZD1222 COVID-19 vaccine.

The CDR3 spells CASSPPGQNYGYTF. CDR3 DNA sequence: TGTGCCAGCAGCCCTCCGGGACAGAACTATGGCTACACCTTC. The rearrangement links TRBV3-1 (or the pseudogene TRBV3-2) to TRBJ1-2, with 7 bases lining up with TRBD1. Per germline, CDR1 LGHDT and CDR2 YNNKEL (reference sequence). The CDR3 covers 14 residues. The trim removed 4 bases at V and 2 bases at J, leaving 4 bases unmatched.